This entry lists 10 T cell receptor beta chains sequenced from one sample in a study of CD8 T cells in ankylosing spondylitis. TCRdb reprocessed the 5' RACE reads via MiXCR and lists one record per CDR3 protein. This table has 300,000 to 350,000 distinct CDR3 sequences, under 14% appearing once. Sequencing used blood, either unsorted or a sorted T cell fraction (not recorded which). All receptors derive from a female donor with ankylosing spondylitis or in good health (not recorded which).

This clonotype was counted ten times or more. The chain carries TRBV6-4 and TRBJ2-2; TRBD2 aligns across 11 bases. V was pared by 5 bases and J by 4 bases, with 3 bases of the junction left unmatched. Germline V gene sequence: CDR1 MRHNA, CDR2 SNTAGT. The CDR3 is made up of 15 amino acids. Written as DNA, the CDR3 is TGTGCCAGCAGTACGCTAGCGGGAGGCACCGGGGAGCTGTTTTTT. Protein sequence: CASSTLAGGTGELFF.

This clonotype came up a few times. The V gene is TRBV7-8, the J gene TRBJ1-3, with D possibly being TRBD1 (5 bases). Germline loops: CDR1 SGHVS, CDR2 FQNEAQ. The ends were cut back, 7 bases at V and 4 bases at J, with 20 bases in the middle. This CDR3 region has 16 residues. CDR3 sequence reads: CASKLGGPGIGNTIYF. CDR3 sequence (DNA): TGTGCCAGCAAGCTTGGGGGACCAGGGATCGGAAACACCATATATTTT.

This rearrangement joins TRBV20-1 to TRBJ2-7; D tentatively fits TRBD1 or TRBD2 (5 bases each). In germline, CDR1 is DFQATT, CDR2 SNEGSKA (reference sequence). The CDR3 has 15 amino acids. The ends were cut back, 0 bases at V and 6 bases at J, with 18 bases in the middle. In DNA, the CDR3 is TGCAGTGCTAGAGATGGGGCAGGGCTAGCTCTCGAGCAGTACTTC. It encodes CSARDGAGLALEQYF.

The CDR3 DNA sequence: TGTGCCAGCAGTTTATCCAGGACAGTATTTTTAAGTAGGAATGAGCAGTTCTTC. Its protein product is CASSLSRTVFLSRNEQFF. This rearrangement joins TRBV28 to TRBJ2-1; D is possibly TRBD1 (6 bases). Trimming shortened V by 1 base and J by 7 bases, and 23 bases separated the two germline ends. Looked up from germline, CDR1 is MDHEN and CDR2 is SYDVKM. The CDR3 loop spans 18 amino acids.

Ten or more counts support this clonotype. The chain couples TRBV21-1 to TRBJ1-5; the DNA was not used to check the table's D call, TRBD1. TRBV21-1 is recorded as a pseudogene. This CDR3 is built from 17 residues. The CDR3 is CASSKVQTGRMDQPQHF. DNA of the CDR3: TGTGCCAGCAGCAAAGTCCAGACAGGGCGAATGGATCAGCCCCAGCATTTT.

This clonotype was observed many times. The V call is TRBV12-3 or TRBV12-4, the J call TRBJ2-5, with 7 bases aligning to TRBD2. The CDR3 covers 15 residues. V shed 3 bases and J 4 bases; nucleotides not matched to a gene: 8. The CDR3 sequence: CASSLILGGRETQYF. The CDR3 bases are TGTGCCAGCAGTTTGATTCTCGGGGGGAGAGAGACCCAGTACTTC.

The genes are TRBV25-1 and TRBJ2-3; weak D call: TRBD1 (5 bases). Germline V gene data show CDR1 as MGHDK and CDR2 as SYGVNS. CDR3 length: 15 amino acids. The ends were cut back, 7 bases at V and 3 bases at J, with 17 bases in the middle. The CDR3 nucleotides read TGTGCCAGCAACCCCACCGACAGATTTACAGATACGCAGTATTTT. Translating gives CASNPTDRFTDTQYF.

This clonotype was counted ten times or more. The chain joins TRBV20-1 to TRBJ2-4; no clear D gene. V lost 8 bases to trimming and J lost 3 bases, with 17 bases between them. The CDR3 consists of 14 residues. Germline CDR1 is DFQATT and CDR2 is SNEGSKA (reference sequence). The CDR3: CSPLEEMGKNIQYF. CDR3 coding DNA: TGCAGTCCCCTAGAGGAAATGGGCAAAAACATTCAGTACTTC.

At least ten counts were recorded for this clonotype. This chain joins TRBV11-2 and TRBJ2-3, with 7 bases identical to TRBD1. Germline lookup yields CDR1 SGHAT and CDR2 FQNNGV. This CDR3 is 12 amino acids long. Trimming removed 3 bases from V and 6 bases from J; junction bases left unmatched: 0. CDR3 sequence reads: CASSFRGDTQYF. The CDR3, as DNA: TGTGCCAGCAGCTTCAGGGGGGATACGCAGTATTTT.

This clonotype was seen many times. V and J are TRBV7-9 and TRBJ1-2; tentatively, D is TRBD1 (5 bases). Germline CDR1 SEHNR, CDR2 FQNEAQ (reference sequence). Trimming cost V 1 base and J 8 bases, with 11 bases left between them. CDR3 length: 13 residues. CDR3 sequence: CASSLGQFGGYTF. CDR3 DNA sequence: TGTGCCAGCAGCTTAGGACAGTTCGGAGGCTACACCTTC.